This record looks at one T cell receptor beta chain sequence and its context. Its antigen is unknown. The sample belongs to a study of cytomegalovirus exposure and HLA in healthy donors. It was with 60 Vbeta and 13 Jbeta primers that the PCR ran. The method was immunoSEQ multiplex PCR; TCRdb's version includes in-frame clones alone and lacks a portion of them. The data show 100,000 to 130,000 clones, 81% seen once. Overall study findings and caveats: Immune exposure information available was restricted to CMV serostatus. Later work found that TCR association rates differed between HLA loci; DRB1 had the most and HLA-C the fewest.

Germline-derived CDR1 and CDR2 are SNHLY and FYNNEI. This CDR3 has 14 amino acids. Trimming pared 7 bases from V and 1 base from J, leaving 11 bases between. The chain couples TRBV2 to TRBJ1-5, with D possibly matching TRBD1 (6 bases). The sequenced material came from PBMCs. The receptor's source is a man aged 30 to 45 in good health and CMV-seronegative. Here the CDR3 DNA reads TGTGCCAGCAATACAGGGTCCAGCAATCAGCCCCAGCATTTT. It is translated as CASNTGSSNQPQHF.